What follows describes a single TCR beta chain. In this sample, this clonotype turned up many times. The clone's antigen remains unknown. The sample holds no much larger clone one base away, and base qualities are not on file. Sequencing instrument: Illumina NovaSeq 6000. TCR cDNA was synthesized by 5'RACE template switching, through which a universal primer site and unique molecular identifiers were introduced. cDNA synthesis was primed from both the TCR alpha and TCR beta constant segments. Library amplification used two PCR steps, and the second PCR step added sample barcodes and sequencing adapters. Libraries were sequenced on Illumina HiSeq 2500 (2x100 bp) or NovaSeq (2x150 bp). For the original study's pipeline: Demultiplexing of reads and collapsing into UMI consensus sequences were performed with MIGEC, and V(D)J alignment was carried out with MiXCR. Clonotypes responding to the vaccine were identified with edgeR on replicate PBMC samples, with the criteria of FDR below 0.01 and a log2 fold change above 5 up to day 15. CD4 or CD8 identity was assigned to each bulk clonotype according to whether the clonotype was present at higher abundance in the sequenced CD4 repertoire or the sequenced CD8 repertoire. TCRdb reprocessed the public reads (quality trimming at Q25 with fastp, clone calling with MiXCR) and kept in-frame beta chains. Entries that share a CDR3 protein sequence are merged under the most common genes and DNA. TCRdb assigned the V and J calls; the authors' analysis was not used. For this sample there are about 320,000 distinct CDR3 sequences; about 10% appear just once. The top ten hold 3% to 3.5% of the sample.

The sample's treatment or condition label is to be understood as: live attenuated yellow fever vaccine strain. PBMCs were isolated from peripheral blood using a standard Ficoll-Paque protocol. Dynabeads CD4 and CD8 positive selection kits were used to isolate CD4 and CD8 T-cell fractions. TriZol was used to extract RNA from bulk PBMCs, CD4 and CD8 fractions, and dextramer-positive and dextramer-negative fractions. This sample was taken from a study of T cells after yellow fever vaccination (dated by TCRdb to 2018 to 2020). In terms of the full investigation: The SMART-Seq v4 Ultra Low Input RNA kit was used to prepare libraries from fractions with low cell numbers. Bulk TCR alpha and beta repertoires were sequenced longitudinally to track T-cell clones before and after primary and booster YFV17D yellow fever vaccination. Two healthy male donors made up the cohort, one aged 18 to 30 years and the other aged 30 to 40 years. Blood was drawn at multiple timepoints before and after primary and secondary immunization, with bulk PBMC replicates and cell subsets isolated. The investigation overall reported the following: FACS-sorted repertoires could contain abundant contaminating clonotypes from the bulk population, so computational filtering was required. A small fraction of clonotypes appeared in both the CD4 and CD8 compartments, likely as a result of convergent recombination. Because only a couple of donors were included in the study, the extent to which the findings can be generalized is limited. After the booster, most of the clones that had expanded following primary vaccination were detected again (around 95% of CD4 and roughly 88% of CD8), which suggests that memory was broadly maintained. The secondary T-cell response was found to be weaker but faster than the primary response, with a peak reached on day 5 rather than on day 15.

The CDR3 contains 16 residues, cysteine and phenylalanine counted. Only CDR3 DNA remains: 48 bases, in frame from the first base. V is trimmed back by 3 bases and J by 8 bases, and the junction contains 11 bases that no gene match accounts for. Taken from the germline V gene (reference sequence), the CDR1 and CDR2 loops are SGHAT and FQDESV. The sequence links TRBV11-1 to TRBJ2-1; 9 junctional bases match TRBD2. The sample consisted of CD4+ T cells sorted from PBMCs, taken 45 days after the yellow fever booster vaccination. The receptor comes from a young man who received the YFV17D yellow fever vaccine. The bases are TGTGCCAGCAGCTTGCTACGCGGGGGGGCCCCCCATGAGCAGTTCTTC. Its protein product is CASSLLRGGAPHEQFF.